This TCR beta chain was profiled in a study of CD8+ T cells in alopecia areata. Study outcomes and limitations: Normal skin's resident alphabeta T cells are also sequenced in scalp samples. Patients shared TCRs less clearly than mice did, possibly owing to HLA.

Sampling of alopecia areata patients yielded lesional scalp punch biopsies as well as peripheral blood. Sorting from PBMCs produced CD4+ and CD8+ T cells. As concerns this clone: The antigen remains unidentified.

Germline loops: CDR1 SNHLY, CDR2 FYNNEI. The V end lost 5 bases, the J end lost 2 bases, and 12 bases lay between the germline ends. The CDR3 totals 14 residues. Reverse transcribed after extraction, RNA yielded cDNA as the sequencing template. Measured with immunoSEQ multiplex PCR; TCRdb has only the in-frame clones, and not every one. The sample lists around 250,000 clones, about 68% occurring once. This TCR came from a human donor with alopecia areata. The V call is TRBV2, the J call TRBJ1-2; possibly TRBD1 for D (6 bases). The specimen was CD4+ T cells sorted from blood, collected at week 0. CDR3 DNA: TGTGCCAGCAGTAGCGACAGGCGCAACTATGGCTACACCTTC. This gives the protein CASSSDRRNYGYTF.